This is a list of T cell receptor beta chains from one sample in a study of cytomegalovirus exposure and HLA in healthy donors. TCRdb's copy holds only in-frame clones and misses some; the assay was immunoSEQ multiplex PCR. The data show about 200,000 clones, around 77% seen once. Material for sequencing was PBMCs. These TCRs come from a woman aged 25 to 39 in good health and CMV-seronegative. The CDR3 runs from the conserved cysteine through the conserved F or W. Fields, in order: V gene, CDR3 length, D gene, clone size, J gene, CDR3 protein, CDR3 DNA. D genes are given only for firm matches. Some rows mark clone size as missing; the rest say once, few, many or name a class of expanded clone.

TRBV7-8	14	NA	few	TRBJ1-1	CASSRTPMNTEAFF	TGTGCCAGCAGCCGGACACCCATGAACACTGAAGCTTTCTTT
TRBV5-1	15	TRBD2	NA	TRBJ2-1	CASSLTSGGANEQFF	TGCGCCAGCAGCTTGACTAGCGGGGGGGCCAATGAGCAGTTCTTC
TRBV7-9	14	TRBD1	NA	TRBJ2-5	CASSPDRGRETQYF	TGTGCCAGCAGCCCGGACAGGGGACGAGAGACCCAGTACTTC
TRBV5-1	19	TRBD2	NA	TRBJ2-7	CASSRGTSGAIQSSYEQYF	TGCGCCAGCTCTAGGGGGACTAGCGGAGCGATACAGAGCTCCTACGAGCAGTACTTC
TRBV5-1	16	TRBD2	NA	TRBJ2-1	CASSYGLAGDNNEQFF	TGCGCCAGCAGCTACGGACTAGCGGGAGATAACAATGAGCAGTTCTTC
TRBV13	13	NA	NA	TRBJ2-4	CASSLGLPGAQYF	TGTGCCAGCAGCTTAGGTTTACCCGGAGCTCAGTACTTC
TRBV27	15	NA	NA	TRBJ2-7	CASSLGGGGVYEQYF	TGTGCCAGCAGTTTAGGAGGGGGGGGAGTATACGAGCAGTACTTC
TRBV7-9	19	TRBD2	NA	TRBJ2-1	CASSPWGSGRASSYNEQFF	TGTGCCAGCAGCCCCTGGGGGAGCGGGAGGGCAAGCTCCTACAATGAGCAGTTCTTC
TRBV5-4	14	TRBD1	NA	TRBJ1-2	CASSQDREGYGYTF	TGTGCCAGCAGCCAGGACAGGGAGGGCTATGGCTACACCTTC
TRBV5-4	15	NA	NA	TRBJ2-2	CASSLGASNTGELFF	TGTGCCAGCAGCTTGGGGGCCTCTAACACCGGGGAGCTGTTTTTT
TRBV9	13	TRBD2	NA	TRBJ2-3	CASTLGLADTQYF	TGTGCCAGCACCCTCGGACTAGCAGATACGCAGTATTTT
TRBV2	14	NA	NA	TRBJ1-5	CASRYGSSHQPQHF	TGTGCCAGCAGGTACGGTTCTAGCCATCAGCCCCAGCATTTT
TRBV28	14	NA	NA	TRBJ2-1	CASILGAAYNEQFF	NA
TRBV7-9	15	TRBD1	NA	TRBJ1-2	CASSLEGTGDYGYTF	TGTGCCAGCAGCTTAGAAGGGACAGGGGACTATGGCTACACCTTC
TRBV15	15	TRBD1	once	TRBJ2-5	CATSRVGQGQETQYF	TGTGCCACCAGCAGAGTTGGACAGGGGCAAGAGACCCAGTACTTC
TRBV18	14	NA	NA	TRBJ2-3	CASSPRTRTDTQYF	TGTGCCAGCTCACCCCGGACACGCACAGATACGCAGTATTTT
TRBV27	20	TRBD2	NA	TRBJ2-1	CASSLYGGLAGGLRGNEQFF	TGTGCCAGCAGTTTATACGGCGGCCTAGCGGGAGGGCTTCGTGGCAATGAGCAGTTCTTC
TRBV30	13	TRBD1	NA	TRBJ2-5	CAWRRQGVLAQYF	TGTGCCTGGCGGCGGCAGGGGGTTCTAGCCCAGTACTTC
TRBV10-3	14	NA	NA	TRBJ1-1	CAISENDGRAEAFF	TGTGCCATCAGTGAAAACGACGGGAGGGCTGAAGCTTTCTTT
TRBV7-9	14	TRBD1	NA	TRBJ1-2	CASSPTGGGYGYTF	TGTGCCAGCAGCCCTACAGGGGGCGGCTATGGCTACACCTTC
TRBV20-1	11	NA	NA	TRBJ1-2	CSARDWPGYTF	TGCAGTGCTAGAGATTGGCCTGGCTACACCTTC
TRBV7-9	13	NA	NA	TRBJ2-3	CASSLIPADTQYF	TGTGCCAGCAGCTTAATCCCAGCAGATACGCAGTATTTT
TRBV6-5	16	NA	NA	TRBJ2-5	CASSYPYTGSRETQYF	TGTGCCAGCAGTTACCCGTATACCGGGAGTCGTGAGACCCAGTACTTC
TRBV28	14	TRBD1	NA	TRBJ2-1	CASIRTGGYWEQFF	TGTGCCAGCATTAGGACAGGGGGCTATTGGGAGCAGTTCTTC
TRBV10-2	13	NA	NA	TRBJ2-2	CASSEWGPGELFF	TGCGCCAGCAGTGAGTGGGGGCCGGGGGAGCTGTTTTTT
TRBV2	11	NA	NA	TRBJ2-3	CASSLTDTQYF	TGTGCCAGCAGTCTCACAGATACGCAGTATTTT
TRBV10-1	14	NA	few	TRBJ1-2	CASSDSGTNYGYPF	TGCGCCAGCAGTGATTCAGGGACTAACTATGGCTACCCCTTC
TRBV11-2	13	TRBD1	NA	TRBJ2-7	CASSFRDREGQYF	TGTGCCAGCAGCTTTAGAGACAGGGAAGGGCAGTACTTC